This is a list of T cell receptor beta chains from one sample in a study of beta chain features in type 1 diabetes. Generated by immunoSEQ multiplex PCR, the TCRdb table keeps only in-frame clones and is missing some. The data show around 290,000 clones, about 8% seen once. The sequenced material came from central memory CD4+ T cells from blood. These receptors all stem from a woman under 30 in good health. The CDR3 runs from the conserved cysteine through the conserved F or W. Each record gives: clone size, J gene, D gene, V gene, CDR3 length, CDR3 DNA, CDR3 protein. A D gene is named only where the DNA matches it firmly. A row's size may be missing; if present it is once, few, many or a size class.

size: .; J: TRBJ2-5; D: TRBD2; V: TRBV28; length: 17; DNA: TGTGCCAGCAGGGGGACTAGCGGGGGTCCCCTTCAAGAGACCCAGTACTTC; CDR3: CASRGTSGGPLQETQYF
size: few; J: TRBJ2-1; D: TRBD2; V: TRBV6-5; length: 15; DNA: TGTGCCAGCAGCAAGCCTAGCGGGGCCTACAATGAGCAGTTCTTC; CDR3: CASSKPSGAYNEQFF
size: once; J: TRBJ2-1; D: .; V: TRBV5-1; length: 15; DNA: TGCGCCAGCAGCTTGGTGCTAAACGGGGCCAATGAGCAGTTCTTC; CDR3: CASSLVLNGANEQFF
size: .; J: TRBJ1-4; D: .; V: TRBV7-2; length: 15; DNA: TGTGCCAGCAGCACCGGGGGTACTTGGCAAGAAAAACTGTTTTTT; CDR3: CASSTGGTWQEKLFF
size: few; J: TRBJ1-5; D: .; V: TRBV19; length: 14; DNA: TGTGCCAGTAATCCAGGGTTCAGCAATCAGCCCCAGCATTTT; CDR3: CASNPGFSNQPQHF
size: .; J: TRBJ2-7; D: .; V: TRBV30; length: 17; DNA: TGTGCCTGGAGTTCGGTGCTTCTAGCGACCAGCTCCTACGAGCAGTACTTC; CDR3: CAWSSVLLATSSYEQYF
size: few; J: TRBJ2-7; D: TRBD2; V: TRBV18; length: 14; DNA: TGTGCCAGCTCGGTGACTAGCGGGGCCTACGAGCAGTACTTC; CDR3: CASSVTSGAYEQYF
size: many; J: TRBJ2-3; D: .; V: TRBV2; length: 13; DNA: TGTGCCAGCAGTCCAGACCTGGCGGATACGCAGTATTTT; CDR3: CASSPDLADTQYF
size: .; J: TRBJ1-2; D: .; V: TRBV5-4; length: 13; DNA: TGTGCCAGCAGCTTGTGGCAGGACGGAGGCTACACCTTC; CDR3: CASSLWQDGGYTF
size: .; J: TRBJ2-5; D: .; V: TRBV5-1; length: 15; DNA: TGCGCCAGCAGCCGAAATGACCCGTACCAAGAGACCCAGTACTTC; CDR3: CASSRNDPYQETQYF
size: few; J: TRBJ2-7; D: .; V: TRBV11-3; length: 13; DNA: TGTGCCAGCAGCGTCGGGACATCATACGAGCAGTACTTC; CDR3: CASSVGTSYEQYF
size: .; J: TRBJ2-2; D: .; V: TRBV5-6; length: 14; DNA: TGTGCCAGCAGCCTAGGACAGAACACCGGGGAGCTGTTTTTT; CDR3: CASSLGQNTGELFF
size: few; J: TRBJ2-5; D: .; V: TRBV5-1; length: 13; DNA: TGCGCCAGCAGCTTCGGGCAGGAAGAGACCCAGTACTTC; CDR3: CASSFGQEETQYF
size: once; J: TRBJ2-7; D: .; V: TRBV18; length: 12; DNA: TGTGCCAGCTCACCCCACTCCTACGAGCAGTACTTC; CDR3: CASSPHSYEQYF
size: few; J: TRBJ1-3; D: .; V: TRBV6-5; length: 13; DNA: TGTGCCAGCCTCCCGGACTCTGGAAACACCATATATTTT; CDR3: CASLPDSGNTIYF
size: few; J: TRBJ1-2; D: .; V: TRBV5-1; length: 12; DNA: TGCGCCAGCAGCTTGTCCGGGGAAGGCTACACCTTC; CDR3: CASSLSGEGYTF
size: few; J: TRBJ2-1; D: .; V: TRBV2; length: 16; DNA: TGTGCCAGCAGTGCTAAGACAGCGGGTCGCTACAATGAGCAGTTCTTC; CDR3: CASSAKTAGRYNEQFF
size: .; J: TRBJ1-6; D: .; V: TRBV1; length: 15; DNA: TGCACCAGCAGCCAAGTGGGCAGGTGCCTTTCACCCCTCCACTTT; CDR3: CTSSQVGRCLSPLHF
size: few; J: TRBJ1-2; D: .; V: TRBV25-1; length: 15; DNA: TGTGCCAGCAGTGAACCAGGGACGGAAACTTATGGCTACACCTTC; CDR3: CASSEPGTETYGYTF
size: few; J: TRBJ2-7; D: .; V: TRBV18; length: 11; DNA: TGTGCCAGCTCACCGGGGAGTGAGCAGTACTTC; CDR3: CASSPGSEQYF
size: many; J: TRBJ2-7; D: TRBD2; V: TRBV7-8; length: 18; DNA: TGTGCCAGCACACTACGTTCTACCGGGACTAGCGTTTCCTACGAGCAGTACTTC; CDR3: CASTLRSTGTSVSYEQYF
size: few; J: TRBJ1-2; D: TRBD1; V: TRBV29-1; length: 12; DNA: TGCAGCGGGGCGACAGGGGAGAGTGGCTACACCTTC; CDR3: CSGATGESGYTF
size: few; J: TRBJ2-1; D: TRBD2; V: TRBV4-3; length: 16; DNA: TGCGCCAGCAGCCAAGGACACGGGAGGATCTACAATGAGCAGTTCTTC; CDR3: CASSQGHGRIYNEQFF
size: few; J: TRBJ2-1; D: TRBD1; V: TRBV7-3; length: 15; DNA: TGTGCCAGCAGCTTTAAACCCCCCCCAGGGGGTGAGCAGTTCTTC; CDR3: CASSFKPPPGGEQFF
size: few; J: TRBJ2-3; D: TRBD2; V: TRBV11-3; length: 13; DNA: TGTGCCAGCAGCCCCGGGGGGTCAGATACGCAGTATTTT; CDR3: CASSPGGSDTQYF
size: .; J: TRBJ2-5; D: TRBD2; V: TRBV5-6; length: 16; DNA: TGTGCCAGCAGCTCGGTGGCTAGCGGGAGTAGGGAGACCCAGTACTTC; CDR3: CASSSVASGSRETQYF
size: .; J: TRBJ2-3; D: TRBD2; V: TRBV14; length: 14; DNA: TGTGCCAGCAGCCTGGCGGGAGGGCCAGATACGCAGTATTTT; CDR3: CASSLAGGPDTQYF
size: many; J: TRBJ1-1; D: .; V: TRBV10-3; length: 13; DNA: TGTGCCATCAGCGACAGCTCGAACACTGAAGCTTTCTTT; CDR3: CAISDSSNTEAFF
size: few; J: TRBJ2-2; D: .; V: TRBV7-2; length: 15; DNA: TGTGCCAGCAGCCCCCAAACGGGAACGACCGGGGAGCTGTTTTTT; CDR3: CASSPQTGTTGELFF
size: .; J: TRBJ2-1; D: .; V: TRBV5-1; length: 13; DNA: TGCGCCAGCAGCTTGGGAGTTCTGAATGAGCAGTTCTTC; CDR3: CASSLGVLNEQFF
size: few; J: TRBJ2-1; D: .; V: TRBV27; length: 15; DNA: TGTGCCAGCAGGGATGGGGGGTGGGGGCCCAATGAGCAGTTCTTC; CDR3: CASRDGGWGPNEQFF
size: .; J: TRBJ2-2; D: .; V: TRBV7-8; length: 14; DNA: TGTGCCAGCAGCTGGGATAGCCCCCCCGGGGAGCTGTTTTTT; CDR3: CASSWDSPPGELFF
size: .; J: TRBJ2-5; D: .; V: TRBV6-1; length: 13; DNA: TGTGCCAGCAGTGTGGTTGGAGATGAGACCCAGTACTTC; CDR3: CASSVVGDETQYF
size: few; J: TRBJ1-1; D: TRBD1; V: TRBV28; length: 15; DNA: TGTGCCAGCAGTTTGTCTCAGGGGGGAAACACTGAAGCTTTCTTT; CDR3: CASSLSQGGNTEAFF
size: .; J: TRBJ2-1; D: TRBD1; V: TRBV15; length: 12; DNA: TGTGCCACCAGCTGGGGACAGACTGAGCAGTTCTTC; CDR3: CATSWGQTEQFF
size: few; J: TRBJ2-1; D: .; V: TRBV11-3; length: 14; DNA: TGTGCCAGCAGCTTAGGTGGCTCATACAATGAGCAGTTCTTC; CDR3: CASSLGGSYNEQFF
size: few; J: TRBJ1-5; D: TRBD1; V: TRBV28; length: 16; DNA: TGTGCCACCGTCGGGGGACAGAACCTTCGCAATCAGCCCCAGCATTTT; CDR3: CATVGGQNLRNQPQHF
size: few; J: TRBJ2-7; D: TRBD2; V: TRBV5-1; length: 15; DNA: TGCGCCAGCCAGAGGACTAGCGGCCCGACCTACGAGCAGTACTTC; CDR3: CASQRTSGPTYEQYF
size: many; J: TRBJ2-4; D: .; V: TRBV5-4; length: 16; DNA: TGTGCCAGCAGCGATCCTTCCTCTGGTGCCAAAAACATTCAGTACTTC; CDR3: CASSDPSSGAKNIQYF
size: few; J: TRBJ2-3; D: .; V: TRBV27; length: 15; DNA: TGTGCCAGCAGTCGGCCCGGGGCGTTCACAGATACGCAGTATTTT; CDR3: CASSRPGAFTDTQYF
size: .; J: TRBJ2-7; D: .; V: TRBV5-1; length: 14; DNA: TGCGCCAGCAGCCCAGACAGGCCTACCTACGAGCAGTACTTC; CDR3: CASSPDRPTYEQYF
size: .; J: TRBJ1-6; D: TRBD1; V: TRBV5-4; length: 15; DNA: TGTGCCAGCAGCCGTTCCCGGGACAGGGATTCACCCCTCCACTTT; CDR3: CASSRSRDRDSPLHF
size: few; J: TRBJ1-1; D: .; V: TRBV9; length: 14; DNA: TGTGCCAGCAGCGTAGAGGGGGGTTTCACTGAAGCTTTCTTT; CDR3: CASSVEGGFTEAFF
size: few; J: TRBJ2-7; D: TRBD1; V: TRBV18; length: 16; DNA: TGTGCCAGCTCACCAGGAGGGACAGGGGGCTTCTCCGAGCAGTACTTC; CDR3: CASSPGGTGGFSEQYF
size: few; J: TRBJ1-1; D: TRBD1; V: TRBV2; length: 15; DNA: TGTGCCAGCAGTGTGGCAGGGGGTGTGAACACTGAAGCTTTCTTT; CDR3: CASSVAGGVNTEAFF
size: few; J: TRBJ1-4; D: .; V: TRBV27; length: 12; DNA: TGTGCCAGCAGTTCCCGGACGGGGAAACTGTTTTTT; CDR3: CASSSRTGKLFF
size: .; J: TRBJ1-1; D: TRBD1; V: TRBV7-9; length: 15; DNA: TGTGCCAGCAGCCTAGCAGGGACAGAGAACACTGAAGCTTTCTTT; CDR3: CASSLAGTENTEAFF
size: .; J: TRBJ2-5; D: .; V: TRBV5-1; length: 13; DNA: TGCGCCAGCAGCTTGTCTCCAGAAGAGACCCAGTACTTC; CDR3: CASSLSPEETQYF
size: .; J: TRBJ1-1; D: TRBD1; V: TRBV6-6; length: 14; DNA: TGTGCCATCAGACCGACAGGGCCCAACACTGAAGCTTTCTTT; CDR3: CAIRPTGPNTEAFF
size: .; J: TRBJ1-1; D: .; V: TRBV13; length: 14; DNA: TGTGCCAGCAGCTTCGACAGGCGGAACACTGAAGCTTTCTTT; CDR3: CASSFDRRNTEAFF
size: .; J: TRBJ2-7; D: .; V: TRBV6-1; length: 15; DNA: TGTGCCAGCAGTGGCGCCGGGACGGCAGAGTACGAGCAGTACTTC; CDR3: CASSGAGTAEYEQYF
size: few; J: TRBJ1-1; D: .; V: TRBV5-1; length: 17; DNA: TGCGCCAGCAGCTGGGGCCCCCCCGGACTAATGAACACTGAAGCTTTCTTT; CDR3: CASSWGPPGLMNTEAFF
size: few; J: TRBJ2-5; D: .; V: TRBV7-2; length: 14; DNA: TGTGCCAGCAGCCGGTCCGGGGTAAAAGAGACCCAGTACTTC; CDR3: CASSRSGVKETQYF
size: many; J: TRBJ1-2; D: .; V: TRBV21-1; length: 18; DNA: TGTGCCAGCAGCAAAGGAGTAGGACAGGGGGGCAGAGGGGATGGCTACACCTTC; CDR3: CASSKGVGQGGRGDGYTF